This T cell receptor beta chain is from a study of tumor-infiltrating lymphocytes in primary liver carcinoma (dated by TCRdb to between 2016 and 2019). For context, the study as a whole: Of the five patients, three men and two women aged 30 to 69 years, four had hepatocellular carcinoma and one had combined HCC and intrahepatic cholangiocarcinoma. The five patients had tumors of stage T1-T3 N0M0, with maximum diameters ranging from about 4 to 11 cm. Each sample produced about 3.5 to 7.13 million productive TCRbeta reads, and read depth showed no significant difference between tissue types. Across five regions of each liver tumor, along with adjacent normal tissue and blood, the study brought together TCRbeta repertoire sequencing, expression microarrays and whole-exome sequencing. A total of approximately 35 specimens from 5 patients, comprising 25 or so tumor regions, 5 adjacent noncancerous liver tissues and 5 peripheral blood samples, were covered by TCRbeta repertoire sequencing. The 20 to 25 tumor region samples were profiled with Agilent mRNA microarrays so that TCRbeta repertoire diversity could be related to the local molecular phenotype. Technical replicate repertoires showed high reproducibility, with mean shared-clone rates near 0.89 and correlation coefficients above 0.98. Beyond this particular receptor, the publication reports: Only about 7.5-25% of top clones were present in all five regions of a tumor, suggesting spatial heterogeneity of tumor-infiltrating T cells. Only the TCR beta chain was sequenced, so true repertoire diversity is likely underestimated because unpaired alpha chains were not captured. Only a few patients were included in the study, and the authors note that the findings should be validated in a larger study. Since the samples were bulk and unsorted, there was no way to compare CD4+ and CD8+ T cell repertoires. The top 250 clones accounted for a significantly greater share of the repertoire in tumors than in blood (p = 0.039). Repertoire overlap was found to be higher between tumor regions (mean roughly 36%) than between tumor-adjacent (approximately 17%) or tumor-blood (around 15%) pairs, consistent with antigen-driven expansion.

A remark on this clonotype: Its antigen is not yet known. The junction departs from germline at one end; a sequencing error may be responsible.

Total RNA and DNA were co-extracted from approximately 20-30 mg of bulk tissue with the AllPrep DNA/RNA mini kit, without cell sorting. A handful of patients with histopathologically diagnosed primary liver carcinoma underwent surgical resection in China between late 2015 and 2016. Patients had chronic HBV infection and were treatment-naive at sampling. Five spatially separated regions were sampled from each tumor: the superior, inferior, left-lateral and right-lateral poles, plus the tumor centre. According to histology, viable tumor cells made up more than 85% of every tumor sample. Each fresh piece of tumor and adjacent tissue was cut in two, with one half stored in RNAlater at -80 degrees C and the other half sent for histology. TCRbeta-specific cDNA was reverse-transcribed from 500 ng total RNA using a constant-region primer and ProtoScript II reverse transcriptase. Three nested multiplex PCR rounds, following a slightly modified ARM-PCR procedure, were used to build the TCRbeta libraries. Each of the first two PCR rounds ran for around 9 cycles and used multiplex TRBV1-TRBV30 forward primers together with a Cbeta reverse primer. Sample barcodes and Illumina adapters were added in a final 25-cycle PCR using Deep VentR polymerase. Before sequencing, amplicons between 200 and 500 bp were purified from gel using a QIAquick gel extraction kit. An Illumina HiSeq 2500 was used to sequence the TCRbeta amplicons, generating 250-bp paired-end reads. In the paper's pipeline: Trimmomatic v0.33 was used to quality-trim the reads, and FLASH v1.2.11 was used to merge paired reads so that full CDR3 sequences could be recovered. V, D and J germline segments were assigned to the rearranged TCRbeta sequences using MiGEC v1.2.1b. Clonotype statistics and Shannon-Wiener diversity indices were computed with VDJtools v1.0.0. Except for diversity analysis, only each sample's 250 most abundant clonotypes were used in subsequent analyses to reduce sampling bias. The raw public data were reprocessed by TCRdb itself: fastp quality trimming at Q25, MiXCR clonotype calling, in-frame beta chains only. Duplicate CDR3 protein sequences are folded into a single record with the most common DNA and genes. The V and J calls, along with clone size, are taken from TCRdb and not from the paper's own processing. The sample yields 100,000 or so distinct CDR3 sequences; approximately 80% were counted once. The biggest ten clones account for 15% to 20% of the sample.

CDR1 and CDR2 are drawn from the germline V gene: SGHAT, FQNNGV. Including the terminal cysteine and phenylalanine, the CDR3 comprises 19 residues. Only CDR3 DNA is held: 57 bases, read in frame from base 1. Rearrangement joined TRBV11-2 to TRBJ2-3; the D gene identity is not certain. The sequencing input was liver tumor tissue from sampling region 3. What the cell subset or site label conveys for this sample: tumor region T3, left-lateral pole. The TCR was taken from a middle-aged man with primary liver carcinoma and hepatitis B virus infection. The sequence in DNA is TGTGCCACCAGCTTATCTTTGGGTAGTCGGATCGTTACAAAACATACGCAGTATTTT. Translated, it reads CATSLSLGSRIVTKHTQYF.